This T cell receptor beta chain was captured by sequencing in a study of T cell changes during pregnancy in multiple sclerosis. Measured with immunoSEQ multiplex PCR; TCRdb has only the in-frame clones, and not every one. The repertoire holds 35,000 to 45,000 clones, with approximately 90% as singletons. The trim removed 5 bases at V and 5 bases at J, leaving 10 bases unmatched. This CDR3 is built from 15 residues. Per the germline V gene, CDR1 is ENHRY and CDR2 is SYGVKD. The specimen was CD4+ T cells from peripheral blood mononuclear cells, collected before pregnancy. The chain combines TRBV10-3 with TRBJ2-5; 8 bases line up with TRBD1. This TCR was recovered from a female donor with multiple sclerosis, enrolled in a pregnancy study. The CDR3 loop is CAISTGGPIEETQYF. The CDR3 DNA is TGTGCCATCAGTACAGGGGGGCCCATAGAGGAGACCCAGTACTTC.